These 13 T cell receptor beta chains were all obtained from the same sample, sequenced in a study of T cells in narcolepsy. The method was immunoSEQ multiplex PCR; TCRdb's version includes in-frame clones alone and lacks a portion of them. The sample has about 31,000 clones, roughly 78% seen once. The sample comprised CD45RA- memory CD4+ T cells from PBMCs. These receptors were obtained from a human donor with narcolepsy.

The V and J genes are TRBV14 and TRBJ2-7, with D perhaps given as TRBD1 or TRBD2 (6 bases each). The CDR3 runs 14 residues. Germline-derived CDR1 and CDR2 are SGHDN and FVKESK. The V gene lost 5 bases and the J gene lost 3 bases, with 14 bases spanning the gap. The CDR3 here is CASSKVGGGYEQYF. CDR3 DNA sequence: TGTGCCAGCAGCAAAGTTGGAGGGGGCTACGAGCAGTACTTC.

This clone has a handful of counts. In nucleotides, the CDR3 is TGTGCCAGTAGTACGACAGGTAACTACGAGCAGTACTTC. Its protein product is CASSTTGNYEQYF. The V gene is TRBV19, the J gene TRBJ2-7; perhaps TRBD1 as D (6 bases). The CDR3 covers 13 residues. Germline lookup yields CDR1 LNHDA and CDR2 SQIVND (reference sequence). Between the trimmed V and J ends, which lost 4 bases and 3 bases, there was a span of 10 bases.

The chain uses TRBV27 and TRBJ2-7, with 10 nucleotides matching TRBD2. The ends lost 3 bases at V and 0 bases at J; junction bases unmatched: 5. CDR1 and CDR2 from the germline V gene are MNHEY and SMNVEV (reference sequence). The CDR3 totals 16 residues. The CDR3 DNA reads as TGTGCCAGCAGTTTTGGAGCGGGAGGGATCTCCTACGAGCAGTACTTC. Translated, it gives CASSFGAGGISYEQYF.

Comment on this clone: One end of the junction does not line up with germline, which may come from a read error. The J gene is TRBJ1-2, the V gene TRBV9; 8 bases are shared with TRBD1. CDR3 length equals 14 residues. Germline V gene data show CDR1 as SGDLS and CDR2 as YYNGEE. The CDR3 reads CASTFLQGAYGDTF. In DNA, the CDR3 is TGTGCCAGCACCTTCCTCCAGGGGGCGTATGGCGACACCTTC.

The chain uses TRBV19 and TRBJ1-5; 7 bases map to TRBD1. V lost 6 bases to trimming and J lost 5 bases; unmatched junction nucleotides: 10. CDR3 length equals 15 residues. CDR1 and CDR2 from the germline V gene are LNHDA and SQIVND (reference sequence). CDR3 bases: TGTGCCAGTAGAGCAAGGGACAGTAGTTATCAGCCCCAGCATTTT. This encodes CASRARDSSYQPQHF.

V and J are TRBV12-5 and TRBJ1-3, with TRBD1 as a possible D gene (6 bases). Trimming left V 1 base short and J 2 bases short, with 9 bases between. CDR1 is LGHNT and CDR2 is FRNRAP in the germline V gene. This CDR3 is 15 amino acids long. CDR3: CASGLGGGAGNTIYF. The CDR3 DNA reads TGTGCTAGTGGTTTGGGAGGGGGAGCTGGAAACACCATATATTTT. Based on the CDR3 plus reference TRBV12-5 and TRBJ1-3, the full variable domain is DARVTQTPRHKVTEMGQEVTMRCQPILGHNTVFWYRQTMMQGLELLAYFRNRAPLDDSGMPKDRFSAEMPDATLATLKIQPSEPRDSAVYFCASGLGGGAGNTIYFGEGSWLTVV.

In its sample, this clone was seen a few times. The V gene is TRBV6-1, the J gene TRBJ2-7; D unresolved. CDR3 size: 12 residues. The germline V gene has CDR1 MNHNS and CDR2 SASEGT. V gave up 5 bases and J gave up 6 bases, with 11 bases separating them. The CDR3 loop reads CASSFSSTEQYF. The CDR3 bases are TGTGCCAGCAGTTTTAGCTCAACCGAGCAGTACTTC.

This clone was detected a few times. This CDR3 reads CASSEIEQFF. CDR3 bases: TGTGCCAGCAGTGAAATTGAGCAGTTCTTC. V usage is TRBV6-1 and J usage is TRBJ2-1; D remains ambiguous. The germline V gene encodes CDR1 MNHNS and CDR2 SASEGT. The V end was cut by 2 bases, the J end by 9 bases, with 2 bases between. CDR3 length: 10 residues.

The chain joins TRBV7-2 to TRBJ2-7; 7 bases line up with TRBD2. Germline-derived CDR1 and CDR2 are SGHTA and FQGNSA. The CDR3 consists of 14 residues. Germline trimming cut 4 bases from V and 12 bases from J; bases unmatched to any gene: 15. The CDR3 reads CASSSKAAGLNLYF. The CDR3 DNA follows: TGTGCCAGCAGCTCGAAGGCAGCGGGACTGAACCTGTACTTC.

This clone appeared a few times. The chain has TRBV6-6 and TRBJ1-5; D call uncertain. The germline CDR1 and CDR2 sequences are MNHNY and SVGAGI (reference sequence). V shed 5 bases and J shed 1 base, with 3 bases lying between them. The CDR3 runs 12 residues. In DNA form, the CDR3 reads TGTGCCAGCAGTCAAAGCAATCAGCCCCAGCATTTT. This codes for CASSQSNQPQHF.

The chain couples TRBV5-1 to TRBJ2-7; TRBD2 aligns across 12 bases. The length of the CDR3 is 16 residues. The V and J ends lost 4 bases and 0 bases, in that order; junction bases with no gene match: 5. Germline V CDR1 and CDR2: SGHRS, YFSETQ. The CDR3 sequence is CASSLSSGGGSYEQYF. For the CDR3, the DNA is TGCGCCAGCAGCCTCTCTAGCGGGGGGGGCTCCTACGAGCAGTACTTC.

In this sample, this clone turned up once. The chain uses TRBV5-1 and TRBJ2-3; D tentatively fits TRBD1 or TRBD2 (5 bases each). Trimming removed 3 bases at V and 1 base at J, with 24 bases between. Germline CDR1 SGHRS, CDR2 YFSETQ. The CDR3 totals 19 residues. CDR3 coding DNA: TGCGCCAGCAGCTCTGCCCGAAGCGGCTGGGACGTCGGCACAGATACGCAGTATTTT. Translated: CASSSARSGWDVGTDTQYF.

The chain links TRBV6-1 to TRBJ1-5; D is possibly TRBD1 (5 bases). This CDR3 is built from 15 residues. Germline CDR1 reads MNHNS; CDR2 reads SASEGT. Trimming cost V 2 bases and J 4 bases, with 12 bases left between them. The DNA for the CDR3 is TGTGCCAGCAGTGAACTTTCAGGGCGAAATCAGCCCCAGCATTTT. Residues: CASSELSGRNQPQHF.